This entry lists 2 T cell receptor beta chains sequenced from one sample in a study of beta chain features in type 1 diabetes. The whole isolated RNA underwent reverse transcription, so sequencing captured expressed TCRB transcripts. Profiled with immunoSEQ multiplex PCR; TCRdb holds only in-frame clones, not every one. The repertoire holds 110,000 to 150,000 clones, with 6.9% as singletons. Sequencing was performed on central memory CD4+ T cells from blood. The receptors stem from a woman aged 30 to 39 in good health.

A few counts support this clone. J is TRBJ2-4 and V is TRBV6-5; TRBD1 matches 8 bases. The CDR3 runs to 13 residues. With 4 bases clipped from V and 10 bases from J, the junction kept 6 bases outside the gene matches. Germline-derived CDR1 and CDR2 are MNHEY and SVGAGI. The CDR3 coding sequence is TGTGCCAGCAGTTGGACAGGGAAAGTTATTCAGTACTTC. It specifies CASSWTGKVIQYF.

V is TRBV27 and J is TRBJ2-7, with 7 positions matching TRBD1. CDR3 length equals 15 residues. From germline, CDR1 is MNHEY and CDR2 SMNVEV (reference sequence). V lost 0 bases and J lost 2; bases outside the gene matches: 4. The CDR3 nucleotides are TGTGCCAGCAGTTTATCCGGGACAGTCCCCTACGAGCAGTACTTC. The encoded protein is CASSLSGTVPYEQYF.